Sequencing of this T cell receptor (beta chain) was carried out in a study of blood T cell repertoires in COVID-19. Study-wide background: Italy, Spain and the United States were the sources of the convalescent and acute COVID-19 samples.

Trimming removed 5 bases from V and 3 bases from J; junction bases left unmatched: 9. This CDR3 is built from 15 residues. Germline CDR1 reads SEHNR; CDR2 reads FQNEAQ (reference sequence). In the original analysis: Counts of nucleated cells, estimated from reference gene primer amplification, were obtained. TCRdb keeps only in-frame clones here, not all; method: immunoSEQ multiplex PCR. V and J calls and clone size are given by that table; D and trimming were obtained from the DNA. The table shows 80,000 to 100,000 clones, with about 82% occurring only once. The rearrangement joins TRBV7-9 to TRBJ1-1, with 7 nucleotides matching TRBD1. The sequence came from a woman aged 55-69 years in a cohort sampled during active or convalescent COVID-19. Sequencing was carried out using peripheral blood. CDR3: CASSLRQGWDTEAFF. CDR3 coding DNA: TGTGCCAGCAGCCTAAGACAGGGTTGGGACACTGAAGCTTTCTTT.